This T cell receptor beta chain was sequenced for a study of CD8+ T cells in alopecia areata. The overall study: C3H/HeJ graft donors with spontaneous alopecia, aged about 6-12 months, supplied skin that was transplanted onto female C3H/HeJ mice aged about 6-11 weeks.

After isolation, RNA underwent reverse transcription to generate cDNA as the sequencing template. Assay: immunoSEQ multiplex PCR; the TCRdb copy retains only in-frame clones and omits some. This sample has about 270,000 clones and no singletons, with 1.2% in the ten largest. The CDR3 consists of 12 residues. CDR1 is NNHDY and CDR2 is SYVADS in the germline V gene. On this clone itself: Any gene name here is a mouse gene name. The read ends 4 residues before the CDR3 terminus; that terminus is restored from the germline J gene. Different DNA sequences within this sample yield the same CDR3.

It was with CD4, CD8alpha, NKG2D, NKG2ACE and other markers that pooled cutaneous lymph node cells were sorted. The chain recombines TRBV13-3 with TRBJ2-7; 8 positions agree with TRBD1. Input material: CD4+ T cells sorted from a lymph node. This receptor was taken from a C3H/HeJ mouse with alopecia areata. Strain MHC haplotype: H2-k. CDR3 protein: CASSEDRDEQYF. CDR3 bases read: TGTGCCAGCAGTGAGGACAGGGAT.